This T cell receptor beta chain was sequenced for a study of T cell repertoires in cytomegalovirus infection. Study-wide context: Recently identified HLA-C-restricted and well-studied HLA-B-restricted CMV epitopes were used. Carrying CMV and the relevant HLA type showed in public TCR beta signatures. The study, taken as a whole, reports: Pooled public TCR beta family frequency picked out CMV carriers with the relevant HLA. The ex vivo response showed dominance by HLA-C-restricted CMV-specific TCR beta clonotypes.

Germline loops: CDR1 MDHEN, CDR2 SYDVKM. V shed 3 bases and J shed 1 base, with 12 bases lying between them. The CDR3 runs to 15 residues. TCRdb ran MiXCR on the reads and lists one entry per CDR3 protein. The top ten hold about half of the sample, which has a few hundred thousand distinct CDR3 sequences, roughly 42% seen once. Notes on this clonotype: No antigen is known for it.

The source was cultured PBMCs, collected from culture after CMV antigen stimulation. The chain is built from TRBV28 and TRBJ1-1, with TRBD1 as a possible D gene (5 bases). This receptor was taken from a human donor in good health (CMV status not recorded). Some clones in this sample may be carry-over from other donors' samples. The CDR3 here is CASSFLGGSNTEAFF. CDR3 nucleotides: TGTGCCAGCAGTTTCCTGGGGGGGTCGAACACTGAAGCTTTCTTT.